The clone carrying this T cell receptor beta chain came up many times. Its specificity is unknown. UMIs and a universal primer site were added when TCR cDNA was made by 5'RACE template switching. TCRdb reprocessed the 5' RACE reads with MiXCR, giving one entry per CDR3 protein. The profile shows about 400,000 distinct CDR3 sequences, roughly 11% of them singletons. The sample is drawn from a study of T cells after yellow fever vaccination. General observations from the study: The study noted that FACS-sorted repertoires could contain abundant clonotypes contaminating from the bulk population. Weaker overall, the secondary response nonetheless peaked faster (day 5 versus 15). Researchers noted that a small share of clonotypes showed up in both CD4 and CD8 compartments.

The CDR3 is 14 residues long. Germline loops: CDR1 SGHTA, CDR2 FQGNSA. Trimming left V 5 bases short and J 1 base short, with 11 bases between. The V call is TRBV7-2, the J call TRBJ1-1; perhaps TRBD1 as D (6 bases). Sequenced here: PBMCs, sampled on the day of the first yellow fever vaccination. This receptor was obtained from a man between 18 and 29 years old who received the YFV17D yellow fever vaccine. This CDR3 reads CASSKGQWNTEAFF. In nucleotides, the CDR3 is TGTGCCAGCAGCAAGGGACAATGGAACACTGAAGCTTTCTTT.